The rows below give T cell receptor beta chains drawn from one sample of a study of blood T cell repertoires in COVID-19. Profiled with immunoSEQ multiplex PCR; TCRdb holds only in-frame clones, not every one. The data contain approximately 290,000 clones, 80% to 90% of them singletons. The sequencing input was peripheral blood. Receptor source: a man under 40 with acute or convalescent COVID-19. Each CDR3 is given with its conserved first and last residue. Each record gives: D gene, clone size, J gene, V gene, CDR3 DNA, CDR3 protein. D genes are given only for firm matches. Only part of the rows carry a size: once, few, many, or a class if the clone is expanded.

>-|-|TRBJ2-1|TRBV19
TGTGCCACCACTGCGGGGTTCGTTCGAGATGAGCAGTTCTTC
CATTAGFVRDEQFF
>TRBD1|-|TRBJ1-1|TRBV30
TGTGCCTGGAGTTCAGGGGGGGCTTTCTTT
CAWSSGGAFF
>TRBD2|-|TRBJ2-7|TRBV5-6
TGTGCCAGCAGACCAGCGGGAATCGCCTACGAGCAGTACTTC
CASRPAGIAYEQYF
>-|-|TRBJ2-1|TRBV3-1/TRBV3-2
TGTGCCAGCAGCCAAGAGGCCGGGTTTGGCTGGGATGAGCAGTTCTTC
CASSQEAGFGWDEQFF
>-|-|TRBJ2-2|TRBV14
TGTGCCAGCAGTTCTCACCAGGGGGGGCTGTTTTTT
CASSSHQGGLFF
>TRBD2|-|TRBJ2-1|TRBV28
TGTGCCAGCAGCCCTGGGGCTAGCGGGAGGAATGAGCAGTTCTTC
CASSPGASGRNEQFF
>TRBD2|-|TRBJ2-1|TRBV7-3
TGTGCCAGCAGCCCCTCTAGCGGGGCCCCGGAGCAGTTCTTC
CASSPSSGAPEQFF
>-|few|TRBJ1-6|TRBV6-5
TGTGCCAGCAGTAACCGGGAACTGAATAATTCACCCCTCCACTTT
CASSNRELNNSPLHF
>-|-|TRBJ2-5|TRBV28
TGTGCCAGCCACCCAGGGGGGCAAGAGACCCAGTACTTC
CASHPGGQETQYF
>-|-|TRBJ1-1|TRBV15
TGTGCCACCAGCAGAGATCGGAGGTTAGGCGAAGCTTTCTTT
CATSRDRRLGEAFF
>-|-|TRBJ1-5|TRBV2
TGTGCCAGCAGTGAACAGGGCGCCGGTCAGCCCCAGCATTTT
CASSEQGAGQPQHF
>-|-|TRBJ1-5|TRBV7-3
TGTGCCAGCAGCTCAAACAGGAATCAGCCCCAGCATTTT
CASSSNRNQPQHF
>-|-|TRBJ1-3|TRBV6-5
TGTGCCAGCACCGCACGGGGAAACACCATATATTTT
CASTARGNTIYF
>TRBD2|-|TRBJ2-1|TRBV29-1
TGCAGCGTTGAGGGGCTAGCGGGATCATACAATGAGCAGTTCTTC
CSVEGLAGSYNEQFF
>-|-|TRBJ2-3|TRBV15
TGTGCCACCAGCAAAAGTCGGTGGGGGGGCACAGATACGCAGTATTTT
CATSKSRWGGTDTQYF
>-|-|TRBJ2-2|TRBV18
TGTGCCAGCCGGAACGGGGCCGGGGAGCTGTTTTTT
CASRNGAGELFF
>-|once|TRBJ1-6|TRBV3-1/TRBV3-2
TGTGCCAGCAGCCCCGGGGGTTCCTATAATTCACCCCTCCACTTT
CASSPGGSYNSPLHF
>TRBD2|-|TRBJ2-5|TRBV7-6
TGTGCCAGCAGCCCTATTAGCGGGAGCCAAGAGACCCAGTACTTC
CASSPISGSQETQYF
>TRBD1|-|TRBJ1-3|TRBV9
TGTGCCAGCAGCCCCACAGGGGACGGAAACACCATATATTTT
CASSPTGDGNTIYF
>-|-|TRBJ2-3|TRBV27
TGTGCCAGCCGACTACTAGTTTGGGCCACAGATACGCAGTATTTT
CASRLLVWATDTQYF
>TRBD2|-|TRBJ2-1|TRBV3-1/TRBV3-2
TGTGCCAGCACCGCGGGGGTTTCCTACAATGAGCAGTTCTTC
CASTAGVSYNEQFF
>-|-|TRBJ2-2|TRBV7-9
TGTGCCAGCAGCTCGACAGGGAGGACCGGGGAGCTGTTTTTT
CASSSTGRTGELFF
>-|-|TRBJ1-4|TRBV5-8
TGTGCCAGCAGCTTCGGGGGGGGCCTTGAAAAACTGTTTTTT
CASSFGGGLEKLFF
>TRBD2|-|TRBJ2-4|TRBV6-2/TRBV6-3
TGTGCCAGCAGTTCCCGACTAGCGGGAGCCAAAAACATTCAGTACTTC
CASSSRLAGAKNIQYF
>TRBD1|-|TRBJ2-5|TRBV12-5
TGTGCTAGTGGTTTGAGTCGACAGGGTCAAGAGACCCAGTACTTC
CASGLSRQGQETQYF
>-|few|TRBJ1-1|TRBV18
TGTGCCAGCTCACAAGGGAGGGTCAAAACTGAAGCTTTCTTT
CASSQGRVKTEAFF
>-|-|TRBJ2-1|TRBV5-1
TGCGCCAGCAGCTTCCTCCTTAATGAGCAGTTCTTC
CASSFLLNEQFF
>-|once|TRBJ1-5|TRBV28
TGTGCCAGCTCTATCGGGCAGCCCCAGCATTTT
CASSIGQPQHF
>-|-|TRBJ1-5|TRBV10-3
TGTGCCATCAGGAGGGACATAGGGAGCAATCAGCCCCAGCATTTT
CAIRRDIGSNQPQHF
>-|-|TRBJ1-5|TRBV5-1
TGCGCCAGCAGCTTGGACAGGGCTCAGCCCCAGCATTTT
CASSLDRAQPQHF
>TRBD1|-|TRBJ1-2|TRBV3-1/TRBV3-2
TGTGCCAGCAGGGGGACAGCAAACTATGGCTACACCTTC
CASRGTANYGYTF
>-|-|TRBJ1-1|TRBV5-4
TGTGCCATAGGGGGGGATTTGAACACTGAAGCTTTCTTT
CAIGGDLNTEAFF
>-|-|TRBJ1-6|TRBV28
TGTGCCAGCAGTCCCCTACAGGGAACCAATTCACCCCTCCACTTT
CASSPLQGTNSPLHF
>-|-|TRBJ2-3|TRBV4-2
TGTGCTAGCAGCCAAGGGAGCGGTACTAGCACAGATACGCAGTATTTT
CASSQGSGTSTDTQYF
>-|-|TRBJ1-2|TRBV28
TGTGCCAGCAGTCACAGGGTCGTCTATGGCTACACCTTC
CASSHRVVYGYTF
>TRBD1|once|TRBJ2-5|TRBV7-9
TGTGCCAGCAGCATCGAGACAGGGGGCCTGAAGACCCAGTACTTC
CASSIETGGLKTQYF
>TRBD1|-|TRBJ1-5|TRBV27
TGTGCCAGCAGGGAGGGGGCAGGGCAGCCCCAGCATTTT
CASREGAGQPQHF
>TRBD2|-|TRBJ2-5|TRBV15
TGTGCCACCAGCAGAGATCCCCCCGGGACTAGTGGAGAGACCCAGTACTTC
CATSRDPPGTSGETQYF
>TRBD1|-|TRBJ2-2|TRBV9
TGTGCCAGCAGCCCTTGGACAGGGTCCCCCGGGGAGCTGTTTTTT
CASSPWTGSPGELFF
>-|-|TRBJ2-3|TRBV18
TGTGCCAGCTCCCCGAGGATCACAGATACGCAGTATTTT
CASSPRITDTQYF
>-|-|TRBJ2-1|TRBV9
TGTGCCAGCAGCGTAGAACAGGGCCGAGTTAATGAGCAGTTCTTC
CASSVEQGRVNEQFF
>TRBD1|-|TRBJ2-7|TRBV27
TGTGCCAGCAGTCTGGGACAGGGGTATTACGAGCAGTACTTC
CASSLGQGYYEQYF
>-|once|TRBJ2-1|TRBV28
TGTGCCAGCAGCCCCAACCGCGGGACGGATACCTCGAATGAGCAGTTCTTC
CASSPNRGTDTSNEQFF
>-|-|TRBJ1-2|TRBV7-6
TGTGCCAGCAGCTTAGATGCGACAGGCGACTATGGCTACACCTTC
CASSLDATGDYGYTF
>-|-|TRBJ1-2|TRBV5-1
TGCGCCAGCAGCTTGGACCAGTCGGGGGGCTACACCTTC
CASSLDQSGGYTF
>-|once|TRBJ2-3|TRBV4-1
TGCGCCAGCAGCCAGGGGCTAGCGACTAGCACAGATACGCAGTATTTT
CASSQGLATSTDTQYF
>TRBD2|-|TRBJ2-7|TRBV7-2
TGTGCCAGCAGCCTCCGGACTAGCGGGGTTCCGATGTTCGCCTACGAGCAGTACTTC
CASSLRTSGVPMFAYEQYF
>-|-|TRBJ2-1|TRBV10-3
TGTGCCATCCGGGGGGCGAATGAGCAGTTCTTC
CAIRGANEQFF